Listed below are T cell receptor beta chains from one sample, sequenced in a study of regulatory T cells in long-lasting Graves disease. From the multiplex PCR reads, TCRdb called clonotypes with MiXCR, one entry per CDR3 protein. The table lists over 350,000 distinct CDR3 sequences, over 12% of them singletons. The same sample was also studied in work on T cells in Graves' hyperthyroidism and ophthalmopathy.

This sample comprised peripheral blood mononuclear cells (PBMCs), obtained at new diagnosis, from a patient treated with antithyroid drugs. These receptors were collected from a woman between 35 and 50 years old with Graves disease. Both conserved end residues are part of each CDR3. The D gene is left open where the match is weak. Only part of the rows carry a size: once, few, many, or a class if the clone is expanded.

d_call	clone_size	v_call	j_call	cdr3_aa	cdr3_nt
TRBD1	many	TRBV7-8	TRBJ1-4	CASSSGQGNEKLFF	TGTGCCAGCAGCTCCGGACAGGGGAATGAAAAACTGTTTTTT
TRBD2	many	TRBV15	TRBJ2-1	CATSRATGLAGNEQFF	TGTGCCACCAGCAGGGCCACGGGACTAGCAGGCAATGAGCAGTTCTTC
-	few	TRBV5-4	TRBJ2-5	CASSSWTARNTQYF	TGTGCCAGCAGCTCATGGACAGCTAGGAATACCCAGTACTTC
-	many	TRBV7-2	TRBJ2-3	CASSRGVAGDTQYF	TGTGCCAGCAGCCGCGGGGTTGCGGGAGATACGCAGTATTTT
TRBD2	many	TRBV28	TRBJ2-7	CASSSGLAGSYEQYF	TGTGCCAGCAGTTCCGGACTAGCGGGGTCCTACGAGCAGTACTTC
-	-	TRBV24-1	TRBJ1-4	CATSDPDASEGNEKLFF	TGTGCCACCAGTGATCCGGACGCTAGCGAGGGAAATGAAAAACTGTTTTTT
-	few	TRBV9	TRBJ2-1	CASSVFNYNEQFF	TGTGCCAGCAGCGTCTTCAATTACAATGAGCAGTTCTTC
TRBD2	-	TRBV12-3/TRBV12-4	TRBJ2-1	CASSRTSGRAVARGFEQFF	TGTGCCAGCAGTCGGACTAGCGGGAGGGCCGTAGCGCGGGGTTTTGAGCAGTTCTTC
-	many	TRBV13	TRBJ2-3	CASSKSTDTQYF	TGTGCCAGCAGCAAAAGTACAGATACGCAGTATTTT
-	-	TRBV11-2	TRBJ1-1	CASSPPGVGGTEAFF	TGTGCCAGCAGCCCACCGGGGGTCGGGGGGACTGAAGCTTTCTTT
-	many	TRBV12-3/TRBV12-4	TRBJ2-3	CASRLEESTQYF	TGTGCCAGCAGGCTTGAAGAGTCCACGCAGTATTTT
-	many	TRBV5-1	TRBJ2-7	CASSFVDNSYEQYF	TGCGCCAGCAGCTTTGTGGACAACTCCTACGAGCAGTACTTC
-	many	TRBV7-9	TRBJ2-3	CASSKGLNTDTQYF	TGTGCCAGCAGTAAAGGACTTAACACAGATACGCAGTATTTT
-	-	TRBV5-1	TRBJ1-2	CASSLDTGLSGYTF	TGCGCCAGCAGCTTGGATACAGGGCTCTCTGGCTACACCTTC
TRBD2	many	TRBV2	TRBJ2-1	CASSAQREGWNEQFF	TGTGCCAGCAGTGCACAGCGGGAGGGATGGAATGAGCAGTTCTTC
-	-	TRBV5-1	TRBJ1-5	CASRLRQVRGYSNQPQHF	TGCGCCAGCAGACTGCGGCAAGTAAGGGGCTATAGCAATCAGCCCCAGCATTTT
-	many	TRBV28	TRBJ2-1	CASSQPRIF	TGTGCCAGCAGCCAGCCGCGAATCTTC
-	-	TRBV28	TRBJ2-7	CASRSLLGGANEQYF	TGTGCCAGCAGATCATTGCTGGGGGGGGCTAACGAGCAGTACTTC
-	-	TRBV5-1	TRBJ2-1	CASSRDGDSYNEQFF	TGCGCCAGCAGCAGGGACGGAGACTCCTACAATGAGCAGTTCTTC
-	-	TRBV19	TRBJ2-7	CASSPGGPNEQYF	TGTGCCAGTAGTCCCGGAGGGCCGAACGAGCAGTACTTC
-	many	TRBV12-3/TRBV12-4	TRBJ2-1	CASGSLVNYNEQFF	TGTGCCAGCGGGAGTCTGGTGAACTACAATGAGCAGTTCTTC
TRBD2	many	TRBV20-1	TRBJ2-7	CSAYSGRAGYEQYF	TGCAGTGCGTATTCCGGGAGGGCAGGGTACGAGCAGTACTTC
TRBD1	-	TRBV4-1	TRBJ2-1	CASSQDPTQGWQFF	TGCGCCAGCAGCCAAGACCCTACACAGGGGTGGCAGTTCTTC
-	-	TRBV10-3	TRBJ2-7	CAISETDYEQYF	TGTGCCATCAGTGAGACGGACTACGAGCAGTACTTC
TRBD2	-	TRBV14	TRBJ2-1	CASSQILAGAGNNEQFF	TGTGCCAGCAGCCAAATATTAGCGGGCGCGGGGAACAATGAGCAGTTCTTC
TRBD1	many	TRBV12-3/TRBV12-4	TRBJ1-1	CASSTRSGQGNTEAFF	TGTGCCAGCAGTACTCGGTCGGGACAGGGGAACACTGAAGCTTTCTTT
-	-	TRBV29-1	TRBJ1-1	CSGGGSTEAFF	TGCAGCGGGGGGGGTAGCACTGAAGCTTTCTTT
TRBD2	many	TRBV11-2	TRBJ2-1	CASSLRLAGGSDEQFF	TGTGCCAGCAGCTTAAGGCTAGCGGGAGGCTCGGATGAGCAGTTCTTC
TRBD2	-	TRBV5-1	TRBJ2-1	CASSWGTSGEVYYNEQFF	TGCGCCAGCAGCTGGGGGACTAGCGGGGAAGTATACTACAATGAGCAGTTCTTC
-	many	TRBV28	TRBJ2-1	CASSFPGTYNEQFF	TGTGCCAGCAGTTTCCCGGGGACCTACAATGAGCAGTTCTTC
TRBD2	few	TRBV6-2/TRBV6-3	TRBJ2-3	CASSGTSGRAQSTQYF	TGTGCCAGCAGCGGGACTAGCGGGAGGGCTCAGAGTACGCAGTATTTT
-	once	TRBV28	TRBJ2-7	CSSSLQGYEQYF	TGTTCCAGCAGTTTGCAGGGGTACGAGCAGTACTTC
-	many	TRBV28	TRBJ2-1	CASSLTRNEQFF	TGCGCCAGCAGCTTGACGCGCAATGAGCAGTTCTTC
TRBD2	-	TRBV7-6	TRBJ2-7	CASSPRVGGGYEQYF	TGTGCCAGCAGCCCTCGAGTGGGGGGGGGGTACGAGCAGTACTTC
-	-	TRBV9	TRBJ1-2	CASSVTGLGYGYTF	TGTGCCAGCAGCGTCACAGGGTTGGGCTATGGCTACACCTTC
-	-	TRBV5-1	TRBJ1-4	CASSLEGTPGEKLFF	TGCGCCAGCAGCTTAGAGGGAACACCGGGTGAAAAACTGTTTTTT
TRBD1	-	TRBV20-1	TRBJ2-3	CSARHTGEDTQYF	TGCAGTGCTAGACATACAGGGGAAGATACGCAGTATTTT
-	many	TRBV5-1	TRBJ2-1	CASASENEQFF	TGCGCCAGCGCTAGCGAGAATGAGCAGTTCTTC
TRBD2	-	TRBV19	TRBJ2-2	CASSPGLPNTGELFF	TGTGCCAGTAGCCCGGGACTACCAAACACCGGGGAGCTGTTTTTT
-	few	TRBV4-1	TRBJ1-4	CASSQQWGNNEKLFF	TGCGCCAGCAGCCAACAGTGGGGGAATAATGAAAAACTGTTTTTT
-	-	TRBV4-1	TRBJ2-7	CASSQDRLGLYEQYF	TGCGCCAGCAGCCAAGATCGCCTAGGATTATACGAGCAGTACTTC
TRBD1	many	TRBV13	TRBJ1-1	CASRKGGRDTEAFF	TGTGCCAGCAGAAAAGGGGGCAGGGACACTGAAGCTTTCTTT
-	many	TRBV27	TRBJ1-6	CASCTGNSPLHF	TGTGCCAGCTGCACAGGGAATTCGCCCCTCCACTTT
TRBD2	-	TRBV6-1	TRBJ2-7	CASNPGGGRVYEQYF	TGTGCCAGCAACCCCGGGGGCGGGAGGGTCTACGAGCAGTACTTC
TRBD2	many	TRBV28	TRBJ2-3	CASSLAGLAGKAQYF	TGTGCCAGCAGTTTAGCGGGGCTAGCGGGGAAGGCGCAGTATTTT
-	many	TRBV14	TRBJ2-3	CASSQGVGSQPHTDTQYF	TGTGCCAGCAGCCAAGGTGTCGGATCACAACCACACACAGATACGCAGTATTTT
TRBD1	-	TRBV10-3	TRBJ1-1	CAIRDREYTEAFF	TGTGCCATCAGGGACAGGGAGTACACTGAAGCTTTCTTT